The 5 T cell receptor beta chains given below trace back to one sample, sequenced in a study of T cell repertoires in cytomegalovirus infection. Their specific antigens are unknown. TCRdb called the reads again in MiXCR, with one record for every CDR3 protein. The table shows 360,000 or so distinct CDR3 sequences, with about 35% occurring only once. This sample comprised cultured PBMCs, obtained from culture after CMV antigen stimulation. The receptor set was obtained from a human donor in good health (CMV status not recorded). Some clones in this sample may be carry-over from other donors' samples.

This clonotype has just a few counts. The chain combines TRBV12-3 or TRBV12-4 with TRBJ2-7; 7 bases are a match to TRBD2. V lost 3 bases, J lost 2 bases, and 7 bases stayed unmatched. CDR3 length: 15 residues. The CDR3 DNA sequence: TGTGCCAGCAGTTTGGGGCTAGCGGCCACCTACGAGCAGTACGTC. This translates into CASSLGLAATYEQYV.

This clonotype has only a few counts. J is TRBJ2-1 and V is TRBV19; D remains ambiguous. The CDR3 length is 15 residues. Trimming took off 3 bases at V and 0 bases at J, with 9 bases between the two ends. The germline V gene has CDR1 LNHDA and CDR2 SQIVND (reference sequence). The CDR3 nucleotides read TGTGCCAGTAGTATGGCGGTGAGCTCCTACAATGAGCAGTTCTTC. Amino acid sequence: CASSMAVSSYNEQFF.

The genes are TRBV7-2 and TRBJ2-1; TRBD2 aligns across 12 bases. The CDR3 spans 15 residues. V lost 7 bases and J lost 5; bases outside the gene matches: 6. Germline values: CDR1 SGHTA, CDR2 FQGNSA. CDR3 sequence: CASTSTSGSDNEQFF. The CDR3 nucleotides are TGTGCCAGCACCTCGACTAGCGGGAGTGACAATGAGCAGTTCTTC.

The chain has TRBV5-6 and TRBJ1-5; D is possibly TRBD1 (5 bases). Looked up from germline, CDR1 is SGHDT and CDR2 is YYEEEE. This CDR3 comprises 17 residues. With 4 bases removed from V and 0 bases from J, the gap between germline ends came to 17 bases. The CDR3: CASSLATGLISNQPQHF. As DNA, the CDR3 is TGTGCCAGCAGCCTGGCAACAGGATTGATTAGCAATCAGCCCCAGCATTTT.

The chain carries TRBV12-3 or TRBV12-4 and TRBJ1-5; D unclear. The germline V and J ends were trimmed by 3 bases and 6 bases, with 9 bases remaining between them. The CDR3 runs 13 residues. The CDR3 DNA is TGTGCCAGCAGTTTGAATGAGGCTCAGCCCCAGCATTTT. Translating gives CASSLNEAQPQHF.